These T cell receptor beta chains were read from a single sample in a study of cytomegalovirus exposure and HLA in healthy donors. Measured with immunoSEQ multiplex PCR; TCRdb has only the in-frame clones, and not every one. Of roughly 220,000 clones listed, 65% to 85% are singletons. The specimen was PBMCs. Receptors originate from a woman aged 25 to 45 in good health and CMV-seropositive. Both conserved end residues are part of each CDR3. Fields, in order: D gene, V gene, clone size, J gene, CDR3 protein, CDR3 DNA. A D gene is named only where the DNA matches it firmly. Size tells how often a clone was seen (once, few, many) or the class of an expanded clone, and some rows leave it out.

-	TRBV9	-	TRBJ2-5	CASSVTGETQYF	TGTGCCAGCAGCGTAACGGGAGAGACCCAGTACTTC
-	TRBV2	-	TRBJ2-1	CASSPALEQFF	TGTGCCAGCAGCCCCGCCCTTGAGCAGTTCTTC
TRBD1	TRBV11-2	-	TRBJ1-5	CASSLDLGGSQPQHF	TGTGCCAGCAGCTTAGATCTAGGGGGCTCTCAGCCCCAGCATTTT
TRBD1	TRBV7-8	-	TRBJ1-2	CASSARGDGYTF	TGTGCCAGCAGCGCCAGGGGGGATGGCTACACCTTC
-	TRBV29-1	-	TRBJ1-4	CSVVILKWEAGKDPNNEKLFF	TGCAGCGTTGTGATTTTGAAGTGGGAGGCAGGGAAGGATCCGAATAATGAAAAACTGTTTTTT
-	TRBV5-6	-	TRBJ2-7	CASSFRVREVNEQYF	TGTGCCAGCAGCTTTAGAGTCAGGGAGGTGAACGAGCAGTACTTC
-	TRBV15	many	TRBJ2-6	CATSRAGSGANVLTF	TGTGCCACCAGCAGAGCTGGCTCTGGGGCCAACGTCCTGACTTTC
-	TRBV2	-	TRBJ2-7	CASSEGSLGGYEQYF	TGTGCCAGCAGTGAAGGATCCCTGGGCGGCTACGAGCAGTACTTC
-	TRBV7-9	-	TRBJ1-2	CASSYMGGRDGYTF	TGTGCCAGCAGCTACATGGGGGGGAGAGATGGCTACACCTTC
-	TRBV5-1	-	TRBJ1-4	CASSLGGANEKLFF	TGCGCCAGCAGCTTGGGAGGTGCAAATGAAAAACTGTTTTTT
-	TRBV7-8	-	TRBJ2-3	CASSVGGLAFTDTQYF	TGTGCCAGCAGCGTAGGGGGACTGGCATTCACAGATACGCAGTATTTT
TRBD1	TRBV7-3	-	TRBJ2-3	CASSFLTGGSTDTQYF	TGTGCCAGCAGCTTCCTGACAGGGGGTTCCACAGATACGCAGTATTTT
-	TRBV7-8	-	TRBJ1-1	CASSLGHFEEYTEAFF	TGTGCCAGCAGCTTAGGACATTTCGAGGAGTACACTGAAGCTTTCTTT
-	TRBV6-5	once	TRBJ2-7	CASSYSIRGHEQYF	TGTGCCAGCAGTTATTCGATCAGGGGACACGAGCAGTACTTC
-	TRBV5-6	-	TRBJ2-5	CASSLGGLEVQYF	TGTGCCAGCAGCTTGGGGGGCCTCGAGGTCCAGTACTTC
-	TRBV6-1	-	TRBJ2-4	CASGRPTSANIQYF	TGTGCCAGCGGTCGGCCGACGTCCGCAAACATTCAGTACTTC
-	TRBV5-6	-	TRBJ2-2	CASSFITFGNTGELFF	TGTGCCAGCAGCTTCATCACATTCGGGAACACCGGGGAGCTGTTTTTT
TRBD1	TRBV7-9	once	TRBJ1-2	CASSSTGGDYGYTF	TGTGCCAGCAGCTCGACAGGGGGGGACTATGGCTACACCTTC
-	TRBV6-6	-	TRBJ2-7	CASSYRLIGESLEQYF	TGTGCCAGCAGTTACAGGCTTATCGGGGAGTCTCTCGAGCAGTACTTC
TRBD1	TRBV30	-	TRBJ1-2	CAQKGQGVGGYTF	TGTGCCCAGAAGGGACAGGGTGTGGGTGGCTACACCTTC
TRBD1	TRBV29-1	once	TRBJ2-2	CSVGSGTGGTGELFF	TGCAGCGTGGGGTCCGGGACAGGGGGGACCGGGGAGCTGTTTTTT
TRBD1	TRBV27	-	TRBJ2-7	CASSHRGLGYEQYF	TGTGCCAGCAGCCACAGGGGGCTCGGGTACGAGCAGTACTTC
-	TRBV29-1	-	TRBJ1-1	CSVELRMAGVSNTEAFF	TGCAGCGTTGAATTACGTATGGCAGGGGTCTCGAACACTGAAGCTTTCTTT
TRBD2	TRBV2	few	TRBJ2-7	CASSEREASYEQYF	TGTGCCAGCAGTGAGCGGGAGGCCTCCTACGAGCAGTACTTC
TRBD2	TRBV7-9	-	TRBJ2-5	CASSGGTSGVKETQYF	TGTGCCAGCAGCGGGGGGACTAGCGGTGTTAAAGAGACCCAGTACTTC
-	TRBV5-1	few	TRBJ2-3	CASSPDGADTQYF	TGCGCCAGCAGCCCGGATGGGGCAGATACGCAGTATTTT
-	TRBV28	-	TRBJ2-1	CATESAGSYNEQFF	TGTGCCACCGAGTCCGCTGGGTCTTACAATGAGCAGTTCTTC
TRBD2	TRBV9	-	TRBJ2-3	CASSVGAGAGTDTQYF	TGTGCCAGCAGCGTAGGCGCGGGAGCGGGCACAGATACGCAGTATTTT
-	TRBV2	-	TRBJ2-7	CASRGLPKSGEQYF	TGTGCCAGCAGGGGACTTCCAAAATCGGGCGAGCAGTACTTC
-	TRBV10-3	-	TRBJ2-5	CAIGGTPEEETQYF	TGTGCCATAGGAGGCACCCCAGAGGAAGAGACCCAGTACTTC
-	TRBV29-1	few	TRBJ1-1	CSVTRAYREAFF	TGCAGCGTAACTAGGGCGTACCGTGAAGCTTTCTTT
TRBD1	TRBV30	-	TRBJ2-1	CAWSAPPGQGSDEQFF	TGTGCCTGGAGTGCACCACCGGGACAGGGGAGCGATGAGCAGTTCTTC
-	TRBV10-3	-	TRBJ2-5	CAIADGTREETQYF	TGTGCCATCGCCGATGGGACAAGAGAAGAGACCCAGTACTTC
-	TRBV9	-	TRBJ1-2	CASSPEGRVVEGYTF	TGTGCCAGCAGCCCTGAGGGCAGGGTAGTTGAGGGCTACACCTTC
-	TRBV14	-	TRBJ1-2	CASTRMGGALGYTF	TGTGCCAGCACCCGAATGGGGGGGGCGCTTGGCTACACCTTC
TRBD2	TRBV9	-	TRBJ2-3	CASSVVAGGNTDTQYF	TGTGCCAGCAGCGTAGTCGCGGGAGGGAACACAGATACGCAGTATTTT
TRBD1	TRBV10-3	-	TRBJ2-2	CAISAKQGNGELFF	TGTGCCATCAGCGCAAAACAGGGGAACGGGGAGCTGTTTTTT
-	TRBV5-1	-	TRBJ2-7	CASSAGLGEAHEQYF	TGCGCCAGCAGCGCGGGTTTGGGGGAGGCCCACGAGCAGTACTTC
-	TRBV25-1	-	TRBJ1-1	CASSLGGPITEAFF	TGTGCCAGCAGTCTAGGGGGACCCATCACTGAAGCTTTCTTT
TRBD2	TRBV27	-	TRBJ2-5	CASSLAGAGETQYF	TGTGCCAGCAGTTTAGCGGGAGCGGGGGAGACCCAGTACTTC
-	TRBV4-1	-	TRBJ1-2	CASSQGVTGNYGYTF	TGCGCCAGCAGCCAAGGAGTAACAGGGAACTATGGCTACACCTTC
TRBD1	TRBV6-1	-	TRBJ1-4	CASSETGTGEEKLFF	TGTGCCAGCAGTGAAACAGGTACAGGGGAAGAAAAACTGTTTTTT
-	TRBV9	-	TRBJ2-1	CASSLRGGDEQFF	TGTGCCAGCAGCCTTAGGGGAGGAGATGAGCAGTTCTTC
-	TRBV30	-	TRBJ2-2	CAWSFGRGASTGELFF	TGTGCCTGGAGTTTCGGCAGGGGGGCCTCTACCGGGGAGCTGTTTTTT
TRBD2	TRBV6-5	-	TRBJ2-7	CASSYEGGGYGYEQYF	TGTGCCAGCAGTTATGAAGGCGGGGGGTATGGCTACGAGCAGTACTTC
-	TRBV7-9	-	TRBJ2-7	CASSLGQIYEQYF	TGTGCCAGCAGCTTAGGGCAGATCTACGAGCAGTACTTC
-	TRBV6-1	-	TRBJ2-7	CASRLASAGYF	TGTGCCAGCAGGTTAGCGTCCGCAGGGTACTTC
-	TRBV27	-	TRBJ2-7	CASSPGVAYEQYF	TGTGCCAGCAGCCCCGGGGTAGCCTACGAGCAGTACTTC
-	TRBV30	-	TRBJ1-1	CAWRGTAEAFF	TGTGCCTGGAGGGGGACGGCTGAAGCTTTCTTT
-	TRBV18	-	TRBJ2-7	CASSTNIQDYEQYF	TGTGCCAGCTCAACCAACATTCAGGACTACGAGCAGTACTTC
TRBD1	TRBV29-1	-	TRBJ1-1	CSVLQGITEAFF	TGCAGCGTACTACAGGGGATTACTGAAGCTTTCTTT